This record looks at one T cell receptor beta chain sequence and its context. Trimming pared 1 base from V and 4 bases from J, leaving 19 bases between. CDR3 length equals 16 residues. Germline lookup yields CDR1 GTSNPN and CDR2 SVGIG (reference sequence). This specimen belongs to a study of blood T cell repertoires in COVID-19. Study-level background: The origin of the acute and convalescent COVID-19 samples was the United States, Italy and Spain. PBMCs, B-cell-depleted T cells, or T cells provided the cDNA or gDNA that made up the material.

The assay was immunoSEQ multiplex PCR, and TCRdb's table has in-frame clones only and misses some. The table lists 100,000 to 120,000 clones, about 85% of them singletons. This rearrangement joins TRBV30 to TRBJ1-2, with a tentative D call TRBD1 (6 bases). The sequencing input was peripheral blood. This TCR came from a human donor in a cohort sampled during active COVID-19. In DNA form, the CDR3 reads TGTGCCTGGAGTGCCAACTACAAGACAGGATCCTATGGCTACACCTTC. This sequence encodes CAWSANYKTGSYGYTF. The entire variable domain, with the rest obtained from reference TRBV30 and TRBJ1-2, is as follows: SQTIHQWPATLVQPVGSPLSLECTVEGTSNPNLYWYRQAAGRGLQLLFYSVGIGQISSEVPQNLSASRPQDRQFILSSKKLLLSDSGFYLCAWSANYKTGSYGYTFGSGTRLTVV.